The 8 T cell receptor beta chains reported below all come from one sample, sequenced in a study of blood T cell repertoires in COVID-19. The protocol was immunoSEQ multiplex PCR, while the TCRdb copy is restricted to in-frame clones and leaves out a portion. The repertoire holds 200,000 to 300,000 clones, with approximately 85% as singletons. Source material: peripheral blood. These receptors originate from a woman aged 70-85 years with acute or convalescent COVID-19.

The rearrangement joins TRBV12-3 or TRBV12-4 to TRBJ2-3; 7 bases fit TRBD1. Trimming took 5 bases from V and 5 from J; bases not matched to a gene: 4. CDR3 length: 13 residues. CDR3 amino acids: CASSPTGVDTQYF. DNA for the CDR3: TGTGCCAGCAGTCCCACAGGGGTAGATACGCAGTATTTT.

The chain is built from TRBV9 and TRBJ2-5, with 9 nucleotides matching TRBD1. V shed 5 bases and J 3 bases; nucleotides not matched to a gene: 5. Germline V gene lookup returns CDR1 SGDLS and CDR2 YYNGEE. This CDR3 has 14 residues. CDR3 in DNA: TGTGCCAGCAGTTGGGGACAGGGTGAAGAGACCCAGTACTTC. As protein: CASSWGQGEETQYF.

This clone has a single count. CDR3 DNA sequence: TGTGCCAGCAGTCTCAGGAGGGGCTTTTCTGGGGCCAACGTCCTGACTTTC. Protein product: CASSLRRGFSGANVLTF. The V gene is TRBV7-9, the J gene TRBJ2-6; TRBD2 might be the D (6 bases). Germline CDR1 reads SEHNR; CDR2 reads FQNEAQ (reference sequence). V lost 6 bases, J lost 1 base, and 16 bases lay in between. The CDR3 consists of 17 residues. The complete variable domain, with remaining parts taken from reference TRBV7-9 and TRBJ2-6, reads DTGVSQNPRHKITKRGQNVTFRCDPISEHNRLYWYRQTLGQGPEFLTYFQNEAQLEKSRLLSDRFSAERPKGSFSTLEIQRTEQGDSAMYLCASSLRRGFSGANVLTFGAGSRLTVL.

CDR3 DNA sequence: TGCAGTGCTAGTCCAGGGGGAAGCTCTGGGGCCAACGTCCTGACTTTC. Translation: CSASPGGSSGANVLTF. The V gene is TRBV20-1, the J gene TRBJ2-6; 7 bases agree with TRBD1. The CDR3 is 16 residues long. V lost 3 bases to trimming and J lost 0 bases; unmatched junction nucleotides: 5. Germline V lookup: CDR1 DFQATT, CDR2 SNEGSKA (reference sequence).

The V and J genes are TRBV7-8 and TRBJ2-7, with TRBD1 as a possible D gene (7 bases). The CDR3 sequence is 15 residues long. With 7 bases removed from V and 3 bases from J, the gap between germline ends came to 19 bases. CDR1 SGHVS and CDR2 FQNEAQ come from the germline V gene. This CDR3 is CASTPQGGWSYEQYF. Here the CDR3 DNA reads TGTGCCAGCACCCCTCAGGGGGGTTGGAGCTACGAGCAGTACTTC.

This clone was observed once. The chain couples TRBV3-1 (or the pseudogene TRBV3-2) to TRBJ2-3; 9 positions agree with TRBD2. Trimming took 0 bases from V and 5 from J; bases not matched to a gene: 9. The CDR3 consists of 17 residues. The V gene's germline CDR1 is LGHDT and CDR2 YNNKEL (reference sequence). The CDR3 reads CASSQDHAGGRGDTQYF. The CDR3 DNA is TGTGCCAGCAGCCAAGATCACGCGGGGGGGCGTGGAGATACGCAGTATTTT.

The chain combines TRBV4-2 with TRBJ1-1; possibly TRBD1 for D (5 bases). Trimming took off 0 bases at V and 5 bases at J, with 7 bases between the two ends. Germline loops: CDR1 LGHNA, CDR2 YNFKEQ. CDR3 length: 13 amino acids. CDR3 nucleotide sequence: TGTGCCAGCAGCCAAGAGGGGGGAACTGAAGCTTTCTTT. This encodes CASSQEGGTEAFF.

The CDR3 DNA reads as TGTGCCAGCAAACCGGGACAGGGATCTTATGGCTACACCTTC. Protein: CASKPGQGSYGYTF. V and J are TRBV6-6 and TRBJ1-2, with TRBD1 matching 9 bases. V lost 7 bases and J lost 5; bases outside the gene matches: 8. This CDR3 has 14 residues. Per germline, CDR1 MNHNY and CDR2 SVGAGI (reference sequence).